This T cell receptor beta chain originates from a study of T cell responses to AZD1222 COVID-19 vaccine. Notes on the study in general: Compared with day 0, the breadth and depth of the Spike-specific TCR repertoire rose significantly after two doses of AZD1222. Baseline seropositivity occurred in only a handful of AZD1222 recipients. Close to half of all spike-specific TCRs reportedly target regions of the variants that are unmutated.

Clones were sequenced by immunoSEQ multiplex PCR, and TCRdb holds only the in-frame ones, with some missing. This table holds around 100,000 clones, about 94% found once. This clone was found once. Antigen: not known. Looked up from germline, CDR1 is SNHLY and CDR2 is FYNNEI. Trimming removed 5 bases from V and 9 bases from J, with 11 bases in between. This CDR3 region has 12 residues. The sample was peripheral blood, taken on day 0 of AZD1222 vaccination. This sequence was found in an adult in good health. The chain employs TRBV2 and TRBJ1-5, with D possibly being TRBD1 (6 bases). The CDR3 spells CASSFEGGPQHF. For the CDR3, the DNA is TGTGCCAGCAGTTTCGAAGGGGGGCCCCAGCATTTT.